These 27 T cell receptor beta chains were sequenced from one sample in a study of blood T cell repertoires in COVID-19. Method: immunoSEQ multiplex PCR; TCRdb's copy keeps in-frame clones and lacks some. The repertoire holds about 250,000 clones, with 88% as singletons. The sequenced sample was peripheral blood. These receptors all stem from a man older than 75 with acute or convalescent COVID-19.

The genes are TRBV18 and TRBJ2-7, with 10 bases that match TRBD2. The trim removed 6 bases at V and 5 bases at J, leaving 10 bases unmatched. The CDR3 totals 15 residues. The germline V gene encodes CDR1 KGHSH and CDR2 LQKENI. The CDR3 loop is CASSRGGSGGNEQYF. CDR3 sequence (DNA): TGTGCCAGCTCTCGCGGGGGTAGCGGGGGGAACGAGCAGTACTTC.

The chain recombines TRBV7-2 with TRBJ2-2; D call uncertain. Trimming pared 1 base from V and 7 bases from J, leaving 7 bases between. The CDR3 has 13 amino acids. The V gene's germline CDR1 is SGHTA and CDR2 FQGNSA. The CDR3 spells CASSLDYGGELFF. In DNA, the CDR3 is TGTGCCAGCAGCTTAGACTATGGCGGGGAGCTGTTTTTT. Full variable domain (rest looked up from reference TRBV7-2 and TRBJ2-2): GAGVSQSPSNKVTEKGKDVELRCDPISGHTALYWYRQSLGQGLEFLIYFQGNSAPDKSGLPSDRFSAERTGGSVSTLTIQRTQQEDSAVYLCASSLDYGGELFFGEGSRLTVL.

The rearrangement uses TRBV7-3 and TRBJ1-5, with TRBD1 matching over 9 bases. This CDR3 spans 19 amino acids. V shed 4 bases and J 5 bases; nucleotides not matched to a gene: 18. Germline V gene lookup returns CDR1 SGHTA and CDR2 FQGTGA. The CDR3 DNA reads TGTGCCAGCAGCTACCACCGGGACAGGGTTATCCCAGTCCATCAGCCCCAGCATTTT. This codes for CASSYHRDRVIPVHQPQHF.

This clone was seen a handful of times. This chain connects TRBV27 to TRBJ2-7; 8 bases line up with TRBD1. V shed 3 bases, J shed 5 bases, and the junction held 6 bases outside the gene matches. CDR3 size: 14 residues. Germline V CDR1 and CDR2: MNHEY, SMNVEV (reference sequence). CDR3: CASSFGQGVDEQYF. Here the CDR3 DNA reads TGTGCCAGCAGTTTTGGACAGGGAGTCGACGAGCAGTACTTC.

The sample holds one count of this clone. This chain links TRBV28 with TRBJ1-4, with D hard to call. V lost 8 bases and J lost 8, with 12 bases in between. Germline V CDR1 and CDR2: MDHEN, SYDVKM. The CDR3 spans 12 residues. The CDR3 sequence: CASGGRGEKLFF. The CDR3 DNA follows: TGTGCCAGCGGAGGCCGAGGGGAAAAACTGTTTTTT.

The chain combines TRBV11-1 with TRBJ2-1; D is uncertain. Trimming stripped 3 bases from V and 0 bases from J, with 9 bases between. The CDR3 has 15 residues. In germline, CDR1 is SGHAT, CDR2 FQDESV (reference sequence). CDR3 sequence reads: CASSLERRSYNEQFF. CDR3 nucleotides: TGTGCCAGCAGCTTGGAGAGGCGCTCCTACAATGAGCAGTTCTTC.

The CDR3 DNA follows: TGCAGCGTTGCTCTCGGAGGGGCTGGAAACACCATATATTTT. Translation gives CSVALGGAGNTIYF. The J gene is TRBJ1-3, the V gene TRBV29-1; TRBD1 is a possible D gene (5 bases). The ends were cut back, 4 bases at V and 2 bases at J, with 12 bases in the middle. Germline values: CDR1 SQVTM, CDR2 ANQGSEA. CDR3 length: 14 residues.

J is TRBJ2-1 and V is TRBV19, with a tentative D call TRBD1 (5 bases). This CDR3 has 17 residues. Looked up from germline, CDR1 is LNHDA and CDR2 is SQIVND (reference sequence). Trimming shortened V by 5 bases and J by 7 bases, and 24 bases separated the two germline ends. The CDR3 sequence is CASSVGRVGYSSNEQFF. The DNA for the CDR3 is TGTGCCAGTAGTGTCGGCAGGGTGGGGTATTCAAGTAATGAGCAGTTCTTC.

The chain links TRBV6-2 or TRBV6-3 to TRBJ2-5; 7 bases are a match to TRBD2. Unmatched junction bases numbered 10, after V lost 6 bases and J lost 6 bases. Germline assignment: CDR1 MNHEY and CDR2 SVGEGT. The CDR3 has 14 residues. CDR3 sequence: CASRPPREGKTQYF. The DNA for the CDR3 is TGTGCCAGCAGACCTCCGAGGGAGGGGAAGACCCAGTACTTC.

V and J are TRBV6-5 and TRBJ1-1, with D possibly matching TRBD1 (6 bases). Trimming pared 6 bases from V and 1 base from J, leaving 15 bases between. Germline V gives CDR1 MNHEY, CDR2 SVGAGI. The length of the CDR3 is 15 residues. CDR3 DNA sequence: TGTGCCAGCAGCCGTAGACAGGATTCGAACACTGAAGCTTTCTTT. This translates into CASSRRQDSNTEAFF.

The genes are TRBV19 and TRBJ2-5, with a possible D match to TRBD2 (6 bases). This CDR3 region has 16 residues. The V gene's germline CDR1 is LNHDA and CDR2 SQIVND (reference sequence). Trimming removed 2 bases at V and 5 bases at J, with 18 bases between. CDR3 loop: CASSIKRRGGTETQYF. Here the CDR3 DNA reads TGTGCCAGTAGTATAAAAAGGAGGGGCGGAACGGAGACCCAGTACTTC. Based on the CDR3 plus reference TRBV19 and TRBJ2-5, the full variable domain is DGGITQSPKYLFRKEGQNVTLSCEQNLNHDAMYWYRQDPGQGLRLIYYSQIVNDFQKGDIAEGYSVSREKKESFPLTVTSAQKNPTAFYLCASSIKRRGGTETQYFGPGTRLLVL.

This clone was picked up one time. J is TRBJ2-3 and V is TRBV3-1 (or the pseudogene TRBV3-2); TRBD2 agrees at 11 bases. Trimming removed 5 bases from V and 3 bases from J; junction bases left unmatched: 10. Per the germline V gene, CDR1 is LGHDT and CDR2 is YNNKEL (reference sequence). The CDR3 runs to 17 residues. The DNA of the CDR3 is TGTGCCAGCAGCTTTCACGTAGCGGGGGGGCCGACAGATACGCAGTATTTT. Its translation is CASSFHVAGGPTDTQYF.

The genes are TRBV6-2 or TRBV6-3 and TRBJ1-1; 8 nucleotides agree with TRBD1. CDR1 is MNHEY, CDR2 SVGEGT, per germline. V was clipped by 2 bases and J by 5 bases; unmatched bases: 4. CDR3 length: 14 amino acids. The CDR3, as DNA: TGTGCCAGCAGTTACCGACAGGGGAGTACTGAAGCTTTCTTT. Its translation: CASSYRQGSTEAFF.

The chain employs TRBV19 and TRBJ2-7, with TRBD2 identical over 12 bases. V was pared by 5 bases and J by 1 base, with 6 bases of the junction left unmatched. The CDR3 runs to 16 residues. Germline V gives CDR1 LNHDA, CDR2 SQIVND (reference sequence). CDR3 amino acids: CASSATGTSGSYEQYF. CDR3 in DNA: TGTGCCAGTAGTGCAACCGGGACTAGCGGGTCCTACGAGCAGTACTTC.

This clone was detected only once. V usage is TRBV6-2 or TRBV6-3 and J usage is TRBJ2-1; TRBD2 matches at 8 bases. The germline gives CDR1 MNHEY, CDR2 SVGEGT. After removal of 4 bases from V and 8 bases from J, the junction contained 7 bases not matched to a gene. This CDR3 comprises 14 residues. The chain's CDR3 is CASSFLLAGDEQFF. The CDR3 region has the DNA TGTGCCAGCAGTTTCCTCCTAGCGGGTGATGAGCAGTTCTTC.

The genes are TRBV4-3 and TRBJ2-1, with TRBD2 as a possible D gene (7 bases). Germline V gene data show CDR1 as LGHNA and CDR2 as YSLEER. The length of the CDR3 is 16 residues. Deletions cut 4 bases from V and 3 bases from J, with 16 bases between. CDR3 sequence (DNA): TGCGCCAGCAGCCGAAATGCGGGGGCCCTCTACAATGAGCAGTTCTTC. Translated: CASSRNAGALYNEQFF.

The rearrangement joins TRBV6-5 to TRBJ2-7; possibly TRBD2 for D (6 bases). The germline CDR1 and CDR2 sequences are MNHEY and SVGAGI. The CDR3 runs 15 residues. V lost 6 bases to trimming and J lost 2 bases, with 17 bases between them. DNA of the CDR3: TGTGCCAGCAGACTTCTTGGCGGGGAGGCCTACGAGCAGTACTTC. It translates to CASRLLGGEAYEQYF.

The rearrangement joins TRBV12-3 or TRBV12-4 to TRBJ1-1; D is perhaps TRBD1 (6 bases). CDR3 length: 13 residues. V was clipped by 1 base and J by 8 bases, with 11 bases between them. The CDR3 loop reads CASSLDRTAEAFF. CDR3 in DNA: TGTGCCAGCAGTTTAGATAGGACAGCCGAAGCTTTCTTT.

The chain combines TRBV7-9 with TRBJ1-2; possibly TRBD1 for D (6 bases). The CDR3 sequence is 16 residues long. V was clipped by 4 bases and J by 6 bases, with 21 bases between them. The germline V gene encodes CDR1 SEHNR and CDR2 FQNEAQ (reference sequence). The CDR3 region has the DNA TGTGCCAGCAGCTCACCCCAGCTAGGGGGAGTGAATGGCTACACCTTC. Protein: CASSSPQLGGVNGYTF.

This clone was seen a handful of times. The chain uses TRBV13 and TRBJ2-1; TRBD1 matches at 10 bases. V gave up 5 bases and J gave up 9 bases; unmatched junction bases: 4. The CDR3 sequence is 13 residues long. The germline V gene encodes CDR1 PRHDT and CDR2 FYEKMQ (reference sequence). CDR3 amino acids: CASSLTGGVEQFF. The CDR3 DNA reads TGTGCCAGCAGCCTGACAGGGGGCGTTGAGCAGTTCTTC.

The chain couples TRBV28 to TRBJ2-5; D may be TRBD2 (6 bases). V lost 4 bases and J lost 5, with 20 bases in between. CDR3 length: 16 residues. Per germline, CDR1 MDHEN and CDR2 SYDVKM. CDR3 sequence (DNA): TGTGCCAGCAGTTCCACCGGGACTCCGGGGCGGGAGACCCAGTACTTC. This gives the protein CASSSTGTPGRETQYF.

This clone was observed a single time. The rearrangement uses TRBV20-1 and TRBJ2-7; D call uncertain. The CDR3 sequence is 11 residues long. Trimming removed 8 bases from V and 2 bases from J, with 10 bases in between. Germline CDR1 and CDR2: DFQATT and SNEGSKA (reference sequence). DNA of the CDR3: TGCAGTCCTGCCCGAGCCTACGAGCAGTACTTC. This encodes CSPARAYEQYF.

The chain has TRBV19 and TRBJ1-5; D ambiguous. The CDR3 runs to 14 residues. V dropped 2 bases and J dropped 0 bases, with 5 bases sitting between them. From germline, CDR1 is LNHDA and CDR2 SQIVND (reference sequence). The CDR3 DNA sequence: TGTGCCAGTAGTATACGGGTTAGCAATCAGCCCCAGCATTTT. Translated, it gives CASSIRVSNQPQHF.

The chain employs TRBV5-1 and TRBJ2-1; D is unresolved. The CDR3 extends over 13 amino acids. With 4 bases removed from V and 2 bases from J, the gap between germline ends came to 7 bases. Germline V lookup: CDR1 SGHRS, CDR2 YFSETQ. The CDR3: CASSPMTYNEQFF. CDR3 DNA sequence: TGCGCCAGCAGCCCTATGACCTACAATGAGCAGTTCTTC. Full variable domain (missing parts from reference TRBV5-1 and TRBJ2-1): KAGVTQTPRYLIKTRGQQVTLSCSPISGHRSVSWYQQTPGQGLQFLFEYFSETQRNKGNFPGRFSGRQFSNSRSEMNVSTLELGDSALYLCASSPMTYNEQFFGPGTRLTVL.

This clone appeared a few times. CDR3 nucleotide sequence: TGTGCCAGTAGCTACCGAGACAGGGGCAATGAGCAGTTCTTC. It is translated as CASSYRDRGNEQFF. The chain has TRBV19 and TRBJ2-1; 8 bases line up with TRBD1. CDR3 length: 14 residues. V gave up 6 bases and J gave up 6 bases; unmatched junction bases: 7. Germline values: CDR1 LNHDA, CDR2 SQIVND (reference sequence). The full variable domain, rest sourced from reference TRBV19 and TRBJ2-1, is DGGITQSPKYLFRKEGQNVTLSCEQNLNHDAMYWYRQDPGQGLRLIYYSQIVNDFQKGDIAEGYSVSREKKESFPLTVTSAQKNPTAFYLCASSYRDRGNEQFFGPGTRLTVL.

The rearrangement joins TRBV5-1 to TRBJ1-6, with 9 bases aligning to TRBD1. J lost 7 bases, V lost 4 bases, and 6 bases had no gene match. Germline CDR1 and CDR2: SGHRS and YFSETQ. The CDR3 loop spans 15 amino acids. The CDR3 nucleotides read TGCGCCAGCAGCGATGGACAGGGGTTAAATTCACCCCTCCACTTT. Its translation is CASSDGQGLNSPLHF.

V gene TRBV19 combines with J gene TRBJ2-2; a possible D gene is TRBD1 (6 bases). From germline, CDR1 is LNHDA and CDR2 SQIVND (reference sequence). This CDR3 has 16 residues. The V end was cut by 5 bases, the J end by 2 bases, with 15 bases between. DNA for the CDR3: TGTGCCAGTAGTCGATTGACAGGCTACAACACCGGGGAGCTGTTTTTT. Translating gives CASSRLTGYNTGELFF.